The subject of this entry is one T cell receptor (beta chain). The antigen remains undetermined. The study ran the assay at deep level. Sequencing used immunoSEQ multiplex PCR; TCRdb keeps in-frame clones, though not all of them. The table shows around 100,000 clones, with about two thirds occurring only once. These data are taken from a study of shared clonotypes between healthy human individuals. Overall study results and limits: Relative to memory subsets, naive subsets generally showed larger estimated richness.

V shed 8 bases and J shed 1 base, with 14 bases lying between them. CDR3 length equals 14 residues. The germline V gene encodes CDR1 SNHLY and CDR2 FYNNEI. The chain couples TRBV2 to TRBJ1-1; perhaps TRBD1 as D (6 bases). This TCR was sampled from a man aged 25 to 45 in good health. Sequencing used memory CD8+ T cells sorted from blood. The subset here: CD45RO+ cells pooled with CCR7-negative TemRA cells. CDR3 sequence (DNA): TGTGCCAGCCTCATAGGACAGAAGAACACTGAAGCTTTCTTT. This codes for CASLIGQKNTEAFF.